This T cell receptor beta chain was documented in a study of shared clonotypes between healthy human individuals. Study background: Plates per donor: three CD4 naive, three CD4 memory, two CD8 naive, one CD8 memory.

As regards this clone: What it binds is unknown.

TCRdb's copy holds only in-frame clones and misses some; the assay was immunoSEQ multiplex PCR. The sample consists of roughly 2 million clones, around 95% of them appearing once. Whole-study findings and limits: Sharing across four donors was highest in naive CD4 (roughly 5%) and lowest in memory CD8 (approximately 0.4%). A reduction in generation probabilities was seen for non-shared clonotypes relative to those shared by all four donors.

Germline V CDR1 and CDR2: MNHNS, SASEGT. The CDR3 runs to 18 residues. Deletions cut 3 bases from V and 2 bases from J, with 20 bases between. The receptor was derived from a man younger than 30 in good health. Material for sequencing was naive CD4+ T cells sorted from blood. Indicated subset: CD45RA+ positively selected. The gene calls are TRBV6-1 and TRBJ1-5, with D possibly TRBD1 on 6 matching bases. In DNA form, the CDR3 reads TGTGCCAGCAGTGAGCGTAGCCCGGGGGCGCGAGGCAATCAGCCCCAGCATTTT. The encoded protein is CASSERSPGARGNQPQHF.